These 4 T cell receptor beta chains were sequenced from one sample in a study of regulatory T cells in long-lasting Graves disease. The TCR beta library used iRepertoire HTBI primers with Arm-PCR amplification of CDR3. One entry per CDR3 protein results from TCRdb running MiXCR on the multiplex PCR reads. The sample yields under 400,000 distinct CDR3 sequences, about a sixth seen once. Specified time point: newly diagnosed GD, antithyroid drugs for less than 3 months. Researchers made the TCR library from RNA that was extracted from PBMCs. This same sample was also part of a study on T cells in Graves' hyperthyroidism and ophthalmopathy.

The sequencing used peripheral blood mononuclear cells (PBMCs), collected at new diagnosis, from a patient treated with antithyroid drugs. The source of these receptors is a man aged 35 to 55 with Graves disease.

A note on this clonotype: With a much larger clone just one base away, this may be a read error. The rearrangement links TRBV11-2 to TRBJ2-1, with D perhaps matching TRBD1 (6 bases). There are 15 residues in the CDR3. Germline V lookup: CDR1 SGHAT, CDR2 FQNNGV. The CDR3 sequence: CASSLGGVRGNGQFF. The CDR3 coding sequence is TGTGCCAGCAGCTTAGGTGGAGTCAGGGGCAATGGGCAGTTCTTC.

This clonotype showed up many times. The V gene is TRBV18, the J gene TRBJ1-5; D call uncertain. The V gene's germline CDR1 is KGHSH and CDR2 LQKENI. CDR3 length: 15 residues. The V gene lost 3 bases and the J gene lost 1 base, with 10 bases spanning the gap. The chain's CDR3 is CASSPTRQSNQPQHF. The DNA for the CDR3 is TGTGCCAGCTCACCGACGCGGCAGAGCAATCAGCCCCAGCATTTT.

Only a few counts were recorded for this clonotype. Mismatch with germline at one junction end may stem from a read error. The chain has TRBV5-4 and TRBJ1-6; 7 positions match TRBD1. Germline loops: CDR1 SGHNT, CDR2 YYREEE (reference sequence). The CDR3 runs 18 residues. The CDR3 DNA follows: TGTGCCAGCAGCTTGGGGACCCCGCGGGGGACAGATAATTCACCCCCCCACTTT. Amino acid sequence: CASSLGTPRGTDNSPPHF.

This clonotype was seen many times. V is TRBV24-1 and J is TRBJ2-5; 9 nucleotides agree with TRBD1. CDR1 is KGHDR and CDR2 is SFDVKD in the germline V gene. V was pared by 5 bases and J by 5 bases, with 8 bases of the junction left unmatched. The CDR3 is made up of 15 amino acids. The CDR3 region has the DNA TGTGCCACCAGTGTCGGACAGGGGAGAGACGAGACCCAGTACTTC. It specifies CATSVGQGRDETQYF.